The clone carrying this T cell receptor beta chain was seen only a few times. Trimming took 1 base from V and 5 from J, leaving 23 bases between them. Germline V gene lookup returns CDR1 DFQATT and CDR2 SNEGSKA (reference sequence). The CDR3 sequence is 17 residues long. TCRdb analysed the RT-PCR reads with MiXCR anew, one entry per CDR3 protein. The data show about 960,000 distinct CDR3 sequences, 15% to 20% seen once. The data were taken from a study of patients and donors after allogeneic stem cell transplantation. Sample: blood, either unsorted or a sorted T cell fraction (not recorded which). This clonotype was sampled from a human donor who was either an allogeneic HSCT recipient or a stem cell or donor lymphocyte infusion donor (not recorded which). It is not recorded whose cells these are; they may come from a transplant donor. The chain combines TRBV20-1 with TRBJ2-5; a weak D match, TRBD2 (6 bases). The DNA for the CDR3 is TGCAGTGCTAGAGGGACGAAATCTTTGACTAGGAAGGAGACCCAGTACTTC. As protein: CSARGTKSLTRKETQYF.